This is a list of T cell receptor beta chains from one sample in a study of regulatory T cells in long-lasting Graves disease. Using its own MiXCR run on the multiplex PCR reads, TCRdb lists one record per CDR3 protein. The data show 450,000 to 500,000 distinct CDR3 sequences, with about 16% seen just once and 10% to 15% held by the top ten. This same sample was also taken into another study, of T cells in Graves' hyperthyroidism and ophthalmopathy.

Material: peripheral blood mononuclear cells (PBMCs), obtained at new diagnosis, from a patient treated with antithyroid drugs. The receptors here all came from a man aged 40-49 years with Graves disease. Each CDR3 is given with its conserved first and last residue. The D gene is left open where the match is weak. Expanded clones are given a class, and other clones once, few, many or no size at all.

CDR3nt: TGTGCCAGCAGCCGTCAAGGGGCCCAAGCCTACGAGCAGTACTTC
CDR3aa: CASSRQGAQAYEQYF
abundance: many
j_gene: TRBJ2-7
v_gene: TRBV3-1
d_gene: NA

CDR3nt: TGTGCCAGCAGCCCACAGGGGGTTCCGACCTACGAGCAGTACTTC
CDR3aa: CASSPQGVPTYEQYF
abundance: many
j_gene: TRBJ2-7
v_gene: TRBV28
d_gene: TRBD1

CDR3nt: TGCGCCAGCAGTGAGTGGGGGGGGCGCACAGATACGCAGTATTTT
CDR3aa: CASSEWGGRTDTQYF
abundance: NA
j_gene: TRBJ2-3
v_gene: TRBV10-2
d_gene: NA

CDR3nt: TGCGCCAGCAGCTTGGGCCTTACGGGACAGGGGACAGATACGCAGTATTTT
CDR3aa: CASSLGLTGQGTDTQYF
abundance: many
j_gene: TRBJ2-3
v_gene: TRBV5-1
d_gene: TRBD1

CDR3nt: TGTGCCATCAGTGAGTCGGGCAAACAAGAGACCCAGTACTTC
CDR3aa: CAISESGKQETQYF
abundance: few
j_gene: TRBJ2-5
v_gene: TRBV10-3
d_gene: NA

CDR3nt: TGCGCCAGCAGCACGGACATTAACACTGAAGCTTTCTTT
CDR3aa: CASSTDINTEAFF
abundance: many
j_gene: TRBJ1-1
v_gene: TRBV5-1
d_gene: NA

CDR3nt: TGTGCCAGCAGTTTATCAGCCCCTCGAGGGGGGAAGTACTTC
CDR3aa: CASSLSAPRGGKYF
abundance: NA
j_gene: TRBJ2-7
v_gene: TRBV28
d_gene: NA

CDR3nt: TGCGCCAGCAGCTTGGGACAGCTCACAGATACGCAGTATTTT
CDR3aa: CASSLGQLTDTQYF
abundance: many
j_gene: TRBJ2-3
v_gene: TRBV5-1
d_gene: NA

CDR3nt: TGTGCCAGCAGTCTTACGGGGACAGGGGGCGTGAAAGAGACCCAGTACTTC
CDR3aa: CASSLTGTGGVKETQYF
abundance: NA
j_gene: TRBJ2-5
v_gene: TRBV11-2
d_gene: TRBD1

CDR3nt: TGTGCCAGCAGCTTTCTCCGGGACAGAGACACCGGGGAGCTGTTTTTT
CDR3aa: CASSFLRDRDTGELFF
abundance: NA
j_gene: TRBJ2-2
v_gene: TRBV5-6
d_gene: TRBD1

CDR3nt: TGTGCCAGCAGTTTTGGGGGGGGTGAAAAACTGTTTTTT
CDR3aa: CASSFGGGEKLFF
abundance: few
j_gene: TRBJ1-4
v_gene: TRBV27
d_gene: NA

CDR3nt: TGCGCCAGCAGCTTGGGGCGGGGGAGCACTGAAGCTTTCTTT
CDR3aa: CASSLGRGSTEAFF
abundance: few
j_gene: TRBJ1-1
v_gene: TRBV5-1
d_gene: NA

CDR3nt: TGTGCCAGCAGTTTGACTAGCGGGAGGGCCCCGGGGGAGACCCAGTACTTC
CDR3aa: CASSLTSGRAPGETQYF
abundance: NA
j_gene: TRBJ2-5
v_gene: TRBV28
d_gene: TRBD2

CDR3nt: TGTGCCAGCAGCTATTGGAGTGATTCACCCCTCCACTTT
CDR3aa: CASSYWSDSPLHF
abundance: few
j_gene: TRBJ1-6
v_gene: TRBV7-9
d_gene: NA

CDR3nt: TGTGCCAGCAGTTTAGTTGACAGGAGAGACGAGCAGTACTTC
CDR3aa: CASSLVDRRDEQYF
abundance: many
j_gene: TRBJ2-7
v_gene: TRBV12-3/TRBV12-4
d_gene: NA

CDR3nt: TGTGCCAGCAGCTTAGGCCGGTTTCCCTACGAGCAGTACTTC
CDR3aa: CASSLGRFPYEQYF
abundance: many
j_gene: TRBJ2-7
v_gene: TRBV11-2
d_gene: NA

CDR3nt: TGTGCCAGCAGCTTAGCCTTAGCGGGATTGGGTGATACGCAGTATTTT
CDR3aa: CASSLALAGLGDTQYF
abundance: few
j_gene: TRBJ2-3
v_gene: TRBV7-2
d_gene: TRBD2

CDR3nt: TGTGCCAGCAGTTACGACAGGGTCGGCTACACCTTC
CDR3aa: CASSYDRVGYTF
abundance: many
j_gene: TRBJ1-2
v_gene: TRBV6-5
d_gene: TRBD1

CDR3nt: TGTGCCAGCAGCTCACCCGGGACTATCCAAGAGACCCAGTACTTC
CDR3aa: CASSSPGTIQETQYF
abundance: NA
j_gene: TRBJ2-5
v_gene: TRBV5-4
d_gene: TRBD2

CDR3nt: TGTGCCAGCAGTTACTCAGGGGACGCAGTGGATACGCAGTATTTT
CDR3aa: CASSYSGDAVDTQYF
abundance: NA
j_gene: TRBJ2-3
v_gene: TRBV6-2/TRBV6-3
d_gene: NA

CDR3nt: TGTGCCAGCAGTATATTGGGACTAGCGGGAGGAAGGGATACGCAGTATTTT
CDR3aa: CASSILGLAGGRDTQYF
abundance: many
j_gene: TRBJ2-3
v_gene: TRBV27
d_gene: TRBD2

CDR3nt: TGTGCCAGCAGCCCTATACTTAAGGACGGGGAGCTGTTTTTT
CDR3aa: CASSPILKDGELFF
abundance: NA
j_gene: TRBJ2-2
v_gene: TRBV7-6
d_gene: NA

CDR3nt: TGTGCCAGCAGCTTAGTTTGGACAGGGGGCTACGAGCAGTACTTC
CDR3aa: CASSLVWTGGYEQYF
abundance: NA
j_gene: TRBJ2-7
v_gene: TRBV7-2
d_gene: TRBD1

CDR3nt: TGTGCCAGTAGCGACTCGAGGACAGGACGCTATGGCTACACCTTC
CDR3aa: CASSDSRTGRYGYTF
abundance: NA
j_gene: TRBJ1-2
v_gene: TRBV19
d_gene: TRBD1

CDR3nt: TGTGCCAGCTCACCACCCCGACAGATTGCGAACACCGGGGAGCTGTTTTTT
CDR3aa: CASSPPRQIANTGELFF
abundance: NA
j_gene: TRBJ2-2
v_gene: TRBV18
d_gene: NA

CDR3nt: TGTGCCAGTAGTATACGACTAGCGGGAGCAAAAAACTACGAGCAGTACTTC
CDR3aa: CASSIRLAGAKNYEQYF
abundance: few
j_gene: TRBJ2-7
v_gene: TRBV19
d_gene: TRBD2

CDR3nt: TGTGCCAGCAGCCCGTTGGGACCACTATACGAGCAGTACTTC
CDR3aa: CASSPLGPLYEQYF
abundance: NA
j_gene: TRBJ2-7
v_gene: TRBV7-9
d_gene: NA

CDR3nt: TGTGCCTGGAGTATGGCCCTGAGGGAGACCCAGTACTTC
CDR3aa: CAWSMALRETQYF
abundance: many
j_gene: TRBJ2-5
v_gene: TRBV30
d_gene: NA

CDR3nt: TGTGCCAGCAGCCAAGCGGTGTCCGCCCCGGGGGAGCAGTACTTC
CDR3aa: CASSQAVSAPGEQYF
abundance: many
j_gene: TRBJ2-7
v_gene: TRBV3-1
d_gene: NA

CDR3nt: TGCGCCAGCAGCCAAGTAGGGGGAACTGAAGCTTTCTTT
CDR3aa: CASSQVGGTEAFF
abundance: few
j_gene: TRBJ1-1
v_gene: TRBV4-1
d_gene: NA

CDR3nt: TGTGCCAGCAGGGAGGGGGACAGACTCAATCAGCCCCAGCATTTT
CDR3aa: CASREGDRLNQPQHF
abundance: NA
j_gene: TRBJ1-5
v_gene: TRBV6-1
d_gene: TRBD1

CDR3nt: TGCGCCAGCAGACTGGTTGGGGGGATCGGAGAGACCCAGTACTTC
CDR3aa: CASRLVGGIGETQYF
abundance: NA
j_gene: TRBJ2-5
v_gene: TRBV5-1
d_gene: NA

CDR3nt: TGTGCCAGCAGTGTGGCCCCCGCCTACGAGCAGTACTTC
CDR3aa: CASSVAPAYEQYF
abundance: NA
j_gene: TRBJ2-7
v_gene: TRBV27
d_gene: NA

CDR3nt: TGTGCCAGCAGTTACCGGACAGGGGCAAACACCGGGGAGCTGTTTTTT
CDR3aa: CASSYRTGANTGELFF
abundance: NA
j_gene: TRBJ2-2
v_gene: TRBV6-2/TRBV6-3
d_gene: TRBD1

CDR3nt: TGCAGTGCTAGGGCGCTAGCGGGGTCCAGCTCCTACAATGAGCAGTTCTTC
CDR3aa: CSARALAGSSSYNEQFF
abundance: NA
j_gene: TRBJ2-1
v_gene: TRBV20-1
d_gene: TRBD2

CDR3nt: TGTGCCTGGAGTGTACTAGGACCCTCCTACAATGAGCAGTTCTTC
CDR3aa: CAWSVLGPSYNEQFF
abundance: NA
j_gene: TRBJ2-1
v_gene: TRBV30
d_gene: NA

CDR3nt: TGTGCCAGCAGTTCCTTTCATTTTTGGCTAGCGGGAGATAGCACAGATACGCAGTATTTT
CDR3aa: CASSSFHFWLAGDSTDTQYF
abundance: many
j_gene: TRBJ2-3
v_gene: TRBV28
d_gene: TRBD2

CDR3nt: TGCAGTGCGAAAACAGGGGGCGCTCGGACTGAAGCTTTCTTT
CDR3aa: CSAKTGGARTEAFF
abundance: NA
j_gene: TRBJ1-1
v_gene: TRBV20-1
d_gene: TRBD1

CDR3nt: TGTGCCAGCAGCTTCCGACAGACCGGGGAGCTGTTTTTT
CDR3aa: CASSFRQTGELFF
abundance: many
j_gene: TRBJ2-2
v_gene: TRBV7-9
d_gene: NA

CDR3nt: TGTGCCAGCAGCGAGCATGGGGTCATGAACACTGAAGCTTTCTTT
CDR3aa: CASSEHGVMNTEAFF
abundance: many
j_gene: TRBJ1-1
v_gene: TRBV28
d_gene: NA

CDR3nt: TGTGCCAGCAGCCAAGCGTCCGGGAACACCATATATTTT
CDR3aa: CASSQASGNTIYF
abundance: many
j_gene: TRBJ1-3
v_gene: TRBV4-1
d_gene: NA

CDR3nt: TGTGCCAGCAGCGAGCCGGGACAGGGATACAATGAGCAGTTCTTC
CDR3aa: CASSEPGQGYNEQFF
abundance: many
j_gene: TRBJ2-1
v_gene: TRBV6-1
d_gene: TRBD1

CDR3nt: TGTGCCATCAGTGAGTCGATGAGACAGAACACTGAAGCTTTCTTT
CDR3aa: CAISESMRQNTEAFF
abundance: many
j_gene: TRBJ1-1
v_gene: TRBV10-3
d_gene: NA

CDR3nt: TGTGCCAGCAGCGTTGGGTGGGACTTGGCAAATGAGCAGTTCTTC
CDR3aa: CASSVGWDLANEQFF
abundance: NA
j_gene: TRBJ2-1
v_gene: TRBV9
d_gene: NA

CDR3nt: TGTGCCAGCACCGCATCAGGGGGGAGCACCGGGGAGCTGTTTTTT
CDR3aa: CASTASGGSTGELFF
abundance: few
j_gene: TRBJ2-2
v_gene: TRBV27
d_gene: NA

CDR3nt: TGTGCCAGCAGGACGAGGGCGGGGAAGTACAATGAGCAGTTCTTC
CDR3aa: CASRTRAGKYNEQFF
abundance: many
j_gene: TRBJ2-1
v_gene: TRBV2
d_gene: NA

CDR3nt: TGTGCCAGCAGCCAAGTGTCGCCTAGCGGGAGGATTAACACCGGGGAGCTGTTTTTT
CDR3aa: CASSQVSPSGRINTGELFF
abundance: many
j_gene: TRBJ2-2
v_gene: TRBV3-1
d_gene: TRBD2

CDR3nt: TGTGCCAGTACCCGGATGGTTTCGTGGCGGGACACTGAAGCTTTCTTT
CDR3aa: CASTRMVSWRDTEAFF
abundance: NA
j_gene: TRBJ1-1
v_gene: TRBV19
d_gene: NA

CDR3nt: TGTGCCAGTAGTGGGGGACAGGGCTTCAGTCAGCCCCAGCATTTT
CDR3aa: CASSGGQGFSQPQHF
abundance: few
j_gene: TRBJ1-5
v_gene: TRBV19
d_gene: TRBD1

CDR3nt: TGTGCCAGTAGTATAGTTGGGACCGGGGAGCTGTTTTTT
CDR3aa: CASSIVGTGELFF
abundance: NA
j_gene: TRBJ2-2
v_gene: TRBV19
d_gene: NA

CDR3nt: TGCAGTGCTAGAGATGGCGGGAGGGCCCCTCAACGACAGTACTTC
CDR3aa: CSARDGGRAPQRQYF
abundance: many
j_gene: TRBJ2-7
v_gene: TRBV20-1
d_gene: TRBD2